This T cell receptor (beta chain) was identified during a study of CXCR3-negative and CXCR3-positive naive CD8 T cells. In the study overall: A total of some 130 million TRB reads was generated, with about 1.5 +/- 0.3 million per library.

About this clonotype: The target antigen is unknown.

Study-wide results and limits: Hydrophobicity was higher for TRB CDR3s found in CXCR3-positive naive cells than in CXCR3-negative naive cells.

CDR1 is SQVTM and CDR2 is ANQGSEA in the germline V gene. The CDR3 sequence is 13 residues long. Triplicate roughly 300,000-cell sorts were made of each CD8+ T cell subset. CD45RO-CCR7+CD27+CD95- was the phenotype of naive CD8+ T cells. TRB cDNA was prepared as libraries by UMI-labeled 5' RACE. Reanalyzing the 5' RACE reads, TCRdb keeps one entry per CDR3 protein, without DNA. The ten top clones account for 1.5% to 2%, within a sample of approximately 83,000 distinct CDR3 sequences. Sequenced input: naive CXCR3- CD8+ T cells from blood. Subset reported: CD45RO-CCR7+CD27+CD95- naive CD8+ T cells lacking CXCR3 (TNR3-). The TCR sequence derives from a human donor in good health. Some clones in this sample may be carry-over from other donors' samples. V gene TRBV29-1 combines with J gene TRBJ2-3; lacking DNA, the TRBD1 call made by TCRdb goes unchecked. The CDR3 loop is CSVGQGARDTQYF.